The 30 T cell receptor beta chains presented below share a single source sample, sequenced in a study of Ad26.COV2.S vaccination and SARS-CoV-2 variants. Measured with immunoSEQ multiplex PCR; TCRdb has only the in-frame clones, and not every one. The table records roughly 400,000 clones, roughly 90% of them present only once. Specified treatment: around 19 received Ad26.COV2.S at low or high dose, single or two shots; roughly five received placebo; per-sample allocation not given. Sampling took place 63 days after the first vaccine or placebo injection. This material consisted of peripheral blood, taken in a trial of Ad26.COV2.S vaccine versus placebo. These receptors originate from a person aged 18-60 years who received the Ad26.COV2.S COVID-19 vaccine or a placebo.

This clone was detected only once. The V call is TRBV3-1 (or the pseudogene TRBV3-2), the J call TRBJ1-5, with D uncertain. The germline gives CDR1 LGHDT, CDR2 YNNKEL (reference sequence). V was shortened by 4 bases and J by 11 bases, with 9 bases between the two germline ends. This CDR3 is built from 11 residues. For the CDR3, the DNA is TGTGCCAGCAGCCCATCCTCCGCCCAGCATTTT. Residues: CASSPSSAQHF.

The CDR3 protein is CASSQGAYTEAFF. The DNA for the CDR3 is TGCGCCAGCAGCCAGGGTGCATACACTGAAGCTTTCTTT. V gene TRBV4-1 combines with J gene TRBJ1-1; D remains ambiguous. Trimming removed 3 bases from V and 3 bases from J, with 8 bases in between. Germline V CDR1 and CDR2: MGHRA, YSYEKL. This CDR3 contains 13 residues.

The V and J genes are TRBV4-3 and TRBJ2-7; weak D call: TRBD1 (5 bases). V lost 1 base to trimming and J lost 0 bases, with 10 bases between them. The CDR3 sequence is 15 residues long. The germline gives CDR1 LGHNA, CDR2 YSLEER. The DNA for the CDR3 is TGCGCCAGCAGCCAAGCCTCTGACAGCTCCTACGAGCAGTACTTC. Encoded protein: CASSQASDSSYEQYF.

The chain combines TRBV2 with TRBJ2-5; no clear D gene. Germline V CDR1 and CDR2: SNHLY, FYNNEI. V lost 3 bases to trimming and J lost 3 bases, with 5 bases between them. The CDR3 loop spans 12 amino acids. The CDR3 DNA sequence: TGTGCCAGCAGTGACCAAAAAGAGACCCAGTACTTC. Translated, it gives CASSDQKETQYF.

The chain employs TRBV12-2 and TRBJ2-3; the DNA was not compared with TRBD2, the D call given in the table. TRBV12-2 is marked as a pseudogene. This CDR3 has 12 residues. CDR3 DNA: TGTGCAAGTCGCCGCGGAGCCGATACGCAGTATTTT. Residues: CASRRGADTQYF.

This rearrangement joins TRBV13 to TRBJ1-1; D is ambiguous. Deletions cut 4 bases from V and 1 base from J, with 13 bases between. The CDR3 loop spans 15 amino acids. Germline lookup yields CDR1 PRHDT and CDR2 FYEKMQ (reference sequence). CDR3 amino acids: CASSSSSEGNTEAFF. Written as DNA, the CDR3 is TGTGCCAGCAGCTCCTCGTCGGAAGGGAACACTGAAGCTTTCTTT.

The V call is TRBV7-2, the J call TRBJ2-7; tentative D call: TRBD2 (5 bases). Germline CDR1 reads SGHTA; CDR2 reads FQGNSA. This CDR3 has 17 amino acids. The ends were cut back, 5 bases at V and 2 bases at J, with 22 bases in the middle. CDR3 nucleotide sequence: TGTGCCAGCAGCGACGACAAAAGGCACACCGGGGCCTACGAGCAGTACTTC. Protein product: CASSDDKRHTGAYEQYF.

V gene TRBV7-2 combines with J gene TRBJ1-6; D is perhaps TRBD1 (6 bases). The CDR3 is 15 residues long. Germline V gene data show CDR1 as SGHTA and CDR2 as FQGNSA. Trimming took 1 base from V and 10 from J, leaving 14 bases between them. The CDR3 nucleotides are TGTGCCAGCAGCTTAGGAACAGGGTTTCAGTCACCCCTCCACTTT. Translation gives CASSLGTGFQSPLHF.

CDR3 in DNA: TGCGCCAGCAGCCACCCCGGACAGGGGGCTGGTGGCTACACCTTC. Residues: CASSHPGQGAGGYTF. The V gene is TRBV4-3, the J gene TRBJ1-2; 11 bases map to TRBD1. Germline CDR1 and CDR2: LGHNA and YSLEER. With V trimmed by 3 bases and J by 7 bases, 7 bases remained unmatched. This CDR3 has 15 residues.

J is TRBJ2-5 and V is TRBV19; D call uncertain. Germline V gives CDR1 LNHDA, CDR2 SQIVND (reference sequence). Trimming left V 5 bases short and J 1 base short, with 8 bases between. CDR3 length: 13 amino acids. Here the CDR3 DNA reads TGTGCCAGTAGTTTGGGCGCCCAAGAGACCCAGTACTTC. Amino acids: CASSLGAQETQYF.

This rearrangement joins TRBV5-4 to TRBJ1-1; D not certain. This CDR3 region has 11 residues. Germline V CDR1 and CDR2: SGHNT, YYREEE (reference sequence). The V gene lost 3 bases and the J gene lost 7 bases, with 7 bases spanning the gap. The CDR3 reads CASSWADEAFF. Written as DNA, the CDR3 is TGTGCCAGCAGCTGGGCGGATGAAGCTTTCTTT. Full variable domain (missing parts from reference TRBV5-4 and TRBJ1-1): ETGVTQSPTHLIKTRGQQVTLRCSSQSGHNTVSWYQQALGQGPQFIFQYYREEENGRGNFPPRFSGLQFPNYSSELNVNALELDDSALYLCASSWADEAFFGQGTRLTVV.

The genes are TRBV11-2 and TRBJ2-5; 9 bases fit TRBD1. The CDR3 totals 13 residues. Germline assignment: CDR1 SGHAT and CDR2 FQNNGV. V was pared by 5 bases and J by 4 bases, with 2 bases of the junction left unmatched. The CDR3 sequence: CASSRDRAETQYF. For the CDR3, the DNA is TGTGCCAGCAGCCGGGACAGGGCAGAGACCCAGTACTTC.

The chain couples TRBV30 to TRBJ2-1, with 11 bases aligning to TRBD2. V lost 0 bases, J lost 10 bases, and 8 bases stayed unmatched. The germline V gene has CDR1 GTSNPN and CDR2 SVGIG (reference sequence). This CDR3 contains 15 residues. The CDR3 DNA follows: TGTGCCTGGAGTGTACGTGTAGCGGGGGGGCGGGAGCAGTTCTTC. This codes for CAWSVRVAGGREQFF.

DNA of the CDR3: TGTGCCAGCAGCTTAGCCGCGGGGAACAATGAGCAGTTCTTC. It codes for CASSLAAGNNEQFF. The rearrangement links TRBV7-2 to TRBJ2-1, with D maybe TRBD2 (6 bases). From germline, CDR1 is SGHTA and CDR2 FQGNSA. CDR3 size: 14 residues. V shed 0 bases and J shed 5 bases, with 8 bases lying between them.

CDR3 sequence: CASSATGANTEAFF. For the CDR3, the DNA is TGTGCCAGCAGTGCGACAGGGGCCAACACTGAAGCTTTCTTT. The rearrangement uses TRBV2 and TRBJ1-1, with 8 bases identical to TRBD1. This CDR3 is 14 amino acids long. The V and J ends lost 4 bases and 2 bases, in that order; junction bases with no gene match: 3. CDR1 SNHLY and CDR2 FYNNEI come from the germline V gene.

V gene TRBV18 combines with J gene TRBJ2-5, with D possibly TRBD2 on 5 matching bases. This CDR3 comprises 15 residues. V shed 3 bases and J shed 2 bases, with 13 bases lying between them. Germline V CDR1 and CDR2: KGHSH, LQKENI. The CDR3 reads CASSPFSGKQETQYF. In DNA form, the CDR3 reads TGTGCCAGCTCACCTTTCTCGGGGAAACAAGAGACCCAGTACTTC.

V gene TRBV27 combines with J gene TRBJ2-1; D might be TRBD2 (5 bases). CDR1 and CDR2 (germline): MNHEY, SMNVEV (reference sequence). V was trimmed by 7 bases and J by 0 bases, leaving 13 bases between them. The CDR3 consists of 15 residues. In DNA form, the CDR3 reads TGTGCCAGCACCCTTAGCGAGAGCTCCTACAATGAGCAGTTCTTC. Translating it yields CASTLSESSYNEQFF.

V usage is TRBV28 and J usage is TRBJ2-1, with D perhaps given as TRBD1 or TRBD2 (6 bases each). Between the trimmed V and J ends, which lost 7 bases and 7 bases, there was a span of 23 bases. CDR3 length equals 16 residues. CDR1 is MDHEN, CDR2 SYDVKM, per germline. CDR3 in amino acids: CASKTPTGRLSNEQFF. In DNA form, the CDR3 reads TGTGCCAGCAAAACCCCCACAGGGAGGTTATCGAATGAGCAGTTCTTC.

The CDR3 DNA reads TGTGCCAGTAGGCCCCTGACAGAATCAAGGACAGATACGCAGTATTTT. This encodes CASRPLTESRTDTQYF. This chain links TRBV19 with TRBJ2-3; TRBD1 might be the D (5 bases). With 6 bases removed from V and 3 bases from J, the gap between germline ends came to 19 bases. This CDR3 has 16 residues. The germline gives CDR1 LNHDA, CDR2 SQIVND (reference sequence).

The genes are TRBV11-3 and TRBJ2-1; TRBD2 might be the D (5 bases). V was cut by 4 bases and J by 0 bases, with 7 bases left in between. Germline V gene data show CDR1 as SGHNT and CDR2 as YENEEA. CDR3 length equals 14 residues. CDR3 protein: CASSYSDSYNEQFF. As DNA, the CDR3 is TGTGCCAGCAGCTATAGCGACTCCTACAATGAGCAGTTCTTC. Using reference TRBV11-3 and TRBJ2-1 for the parts outside the CDR3, the full variable domain is EAGVVQSPRYKIIEKKQPVAFWCNPISGHNTLYWYLQNLGQGPELLIRYENEEAVDDSQLPKDRFSAERLKGVDSTLKIQPAELGDSAVYLCASSYSDSYNEQFFGPGTRLTVL.

The chain combines TRBV4-1 with TRBJ1-4; unclear D gene. CDR3 length: 15 amino acids. Germline V gene sequence: CDR1 MGHRA, CDR2 YSYEKL. V lost 0 bases and J 2 bases, leaving 7 bases between the germline ends. CDR3 residues: CASSQEGWTNEKLFF. The CDR3 nucleotides are TGCGCCAGCAGCCAAGAGGGGTGGACTAATGAAAAACTGTTTTTT.

The CDR3 region is CASKWTGENYGYTF. The CDR3 nucleotides are TGCGCCAGCAAGTGGACAGGGGAAAACTATGGCTACACCTTC. The chain employs TRBV4-3 and TRBJ1-2, with 9 bases aligning to TRBD1. The V gene end was trimmed by 7 bases and the J gene end by 2 bases; junction bases not matched to a gene: 5. CDR3 size: 14 residues. CDR1 and CDR2 from the germline V gene are LGHNA and YSLEER.

In its sample, this clone was seen a few times. This rearrangement joins TRBV5-1 to TRBJ1-4, with 10 nucleotides matching TRBD1. Losses at the gene ends were 4 bases for V and 8 bases for J; bases not matched to a gene: 14. The germline gives CDR1 SGHRS, CDR2 YFSETQ. The CDR3 is made up of 17 amino acids. The CDR3, as DNA: TGCGCCAGCAGCGGTGGAAAGCGACAGGGGGCTGGGGAAAAACTGTTTTTT. Protein sequence: CASSGGKRQGAGEKLFF.

The genes are TRBV2 and TRBJ1-1; 7 bases align to TRBD1. The length of the CDR3 is 13 residues. The junction had 10 bases not matched to a gene; V was cut back by 10 bases and J by 5 bases. The germline CDR1 and CDR2 sequences are SNHLY and FYNNEI. The CDR3 loop reads CAKGATGSTEAFF. For the CDR3, the DNA is TGTGCCAAGGGGGCGACAGGGAGTACTGAAGCTTTCTTT.

Points on this clone: The sample has other DNA sequences that encode this CDR3 too. The chain recombines TRBV30 with TRBJ2-7, with a possible D match to TRBD2 (7 bases). This CDR3 is built from 13 residues. Trimming removed 2 bases at V and 4 bases at J, with 12 bases between. Germline CDR1 GTSNPN, CDR2 SVGIG (reference sequence). This CDR3 reads CAWSLGGAYEQYF. The CDR3 DNA is TGTGCCTGGAGTCTGGGGGGGGCGTACGAGCAGTACTTC.

The chain is built from TRBV4-3 and TRBJ2-1; D could derive from TRBD1 or TRBD2 (5 bases each). Germline values: CDR1 LGHNA, CDR2 YSLEER. The CDR3 is 15 residues long. V lost 0 bases and J 5 bases, leaving 11 bases between the germline ends. The CDR3: CASSQDPGPNNEQFF. The DNA of the CDR3 is TGCGCCAGCAGCCAAGACCCGGGACCCAACAATGAGCAGTTCTTC.

V and J are TRBV15 and TRBJ2-7; tentative D call: TRBD2 (5 bases). This CDR3 is 14 amino acids long. Germline values: CDR1 LNHNV, CDR2 YYDKDF (reference sequence). The germline V and J ends were trimmed by 5 bases and 3 bases, with 14 bases remaining between them. DNA of the CDR3: TGTGCCACCAGCCGCGGGCCAGGTCGCTACGAGCAGTACTTC. Protein: CATSRGPGRYEQYF.

Comment on this clone: Other DNA variants within this sample encode the same CDR3. The chain recombines TRBV24-1 with TRBJ2-3, with D perhaps TRBD1 or TRBD2 (5 bases each). Germline V gene sequence: CDR1 KGHDR, CDR2 SFDVKD. Trimming shortened V by 5 bases and J by 6 bases, and 5 bases separated the two germline ends. This CDR3 spans 11 amino acids. This CDR3 reads CATSGGDTQYF. CDR3 bases: TGTGCCACCAGTGGGGGGGATACGCAGTATTTT.

Only one count was recorded for this clone. The chain carries TRBV19 and TRBJ2-1; 7 bases are a match to TRBD1. Trimming took 4 bases from V and 4 from J; bases not matched to a gene: 7. The CDR3 consists of 15 residues. Germline CDR1 and CDR2: LNHDA and SQIVND (reference sequence). CDR3 sequence: CASSTPGQYYNEQFF. CDR3 DNA sequence: TGTGCCAGTAGTACCCCGGGACAGTATTACAATGAGCAGTTCTTC.

The chain joins TRBV5-5 to TRBJ1-2, with 8 nucleotides matching TRBD1. The CDR3 loop spans 16 amino acids. J was trimmed by 2 bases and V by 5 bases; bases with no gene match: 11. CDR1 SGHKS and CDR2 YYEKEE come from the germline V gene (reference sequence). The CDR3 loop reads CASSLGQGRSNYGYTF. As DNA, the CDR3 is TGTGCCAGCAGTCTCGGACAGGGAAGATCGAACTATGGCTACACCTTC.